These 22 T cell receptor beta chains were sequenced from one sample in a study of cytomegalovirus exposure and HLA in healthy donors. Amplification used 60 Vbeta primers and 13 Jbeta primers. Assay: immunoSEQ multiplex PCR; the TCRdb copy retains only in-frame clones and omits some. The sample has some 88,000 clones, over 55% seen once; the top ten hold approximately 15%. The sequencing sample was made of PBMCs. The source is a woman between 18 and 30 years old in good health and CMV-seropositive.

This chain connects TRBV9 to TRBJ2-1; 7 nucleotides align to TRBD1. Germline V CDR1 and CDR2: SGDLS, YYNGEE. The CDR3 is 13 residues long. The trim removed 6 bases at V and 5 bases at J, leaving 5 bases unmatched. CDR3 sequence reads: CASNRGTNNEQFF. The DNA for the CDR3 is TGTGCCAGCAACAGGGGCACGAACAATGAGCAGTTCTTC.

The rearrangement joins TRBV6-4 to TRBJ2-1, with a tentative D call TRBD2 (5 bases). The CDR3 runs to 15 residues. Germline lookup yields CDR1 MRHNA and CDR2 SNTAGT. V lost 0 bases and J lost 15, with 21 bases in between. CDR3 coding DNA: TGTGCCAGCAGTGACTCGAAAACCAATAGACTTCGGGGGTTCTTC. Translating gives CASSDSKTNRLRGFF.

V and J are TRBV5-1 and TRBJ1-5; 12 positions agree with TRBD1. Losses at the gene ends were 4 bases for V and 5 bases for J; bases not matched to a gene: 7. This CDR3 is built from 16 residues. CDR1 and CDR2 from the germline V gene are SGHRS and YFSETQ. The DNA of the CDR3 is TGCGCCAGCAGCGGGGGGACAGGGGGCGAGGATCAGCCCCAGCATTTT. This encodes CASSGGTGGEDQPQHF.

The chain carries TRBV2 and TRBJ2-7; 11 positions match TRBD2. Germline CDR1 and CDR2: SNHLY and FYNNEI. The ends lost 5 bases at V and 1 base at J; junction bases unmatched: 1. The CDR3 length is 14 residues. CDR3 sequence (DNA): TGTGCCAGCAGTCCTAGCGGGAGGTCCTACGAGCAGTACTTC. It yields the protein CASSPSGRSYEQYF.

The chain combines TRBV12-5 with TRBJ2-5; 11 positions agree with TRBD2. The CDR3 spans 17 residues. Germline V gene sequence: CDR1 LGHNT, CDR2 FRNRAP. The trim removed 2 bases at V and 2 bases at J, leaving 7 bases unmatched. The CDR3: CASGLSIAGGGQETQYF. In DNA form, the CDR3 reads TGTGCTAGTGGTTTGAGCATAGCGGGAGGGGGGCAAGAGACCCAGTACTTC.

This clone appeared once. The rearrangement uses TRBV7-3 and TRBJ2-3; D is unclear. The ends were cut back, 1 base at V and 0 bases at J, with 5 bases in the middle. CDR3 length: 14 residues. CDR1 is SGHTA, CDR2 FQGTGA, per germline. CDR3 in amino acids: CASSLSGSTDTQYF. Written as DNA, the CDR3 is TGTGCCAGCAGCTTAAGCGGTAGCACAGATACGCAGTATTTT.

Only one count was recorded for this clone. The V and J genes are TRBV23-1 and TRBJ2-2, with D possibly matching TRBD2 (6 bases). TRBV23-1 belongs to the ORF category, with a function that is uncertain. The CDR3 consists of 13 residues. V lost 1 base and J 6 bases, leaving 6 bases between the germline ends. The CDR3 DNA reads TGCGCCAGCAGTCAATGGGGGGCCGGGGAGCTGTTTTTT. Encoded protein: CASSQWGAGELFF.

The rearrangement links TRBV7-2 to TRBJ2-3; D is undetermined. This CDR3 contains 16 residues. V shed 1 base and J shed 0 bases, with 11 bases lying between them. Germline CDR1 and CDR2: SGHTA and FQGNSA. Here the CDR3 reads CASSLVSRLSTDTQYF. CDR3 nucleotide sequence: TGTGCCAGCAGCTTAGTATCGCGCCTCAGCACAGATACGCAGTATTTT.

This chain uses TRBV7-9 with TRBJ2-7, with D tentatively TRBD1 (6 bases). The CDR3 loop spans 15 amino acids. The V gene lost 11 bases and the J gene lost 9 bases, with 29 bases spanning the gap. Per the germline V gene, CDR1 is SEHNR and CDR2 is FQNEAQ (reference sequence). DNA of the CDR3: TGTGCCGCTGTCCGTGAGGGGTCAACAGGGTCGGGGCAGTACTTC. Amino acid sequence: CAAVREGSTGSGQYF.

The rearrangement uses TRBV4-3 and TRBJ1-6, with D possibly being TRBD1 (5 bases). CDR1 LGHNA and CDR2 YSLEER come from the germline V gene. V dropped 0 bases and J dropped 10 bases, with 13 bases sitting between them. This CDR3 contains 15 residues. CDR3 in amino acids: CASSQDGQGRSPLHF. For the CDR3, the DNA is TGCGCCAGCAGCCAAGACGGCCAGGGTAGATCACCCCTCCACTTT.

The CDR3 loop is CASSVLGYTF. CDR3 nucleotide sequence: TGTGCCAGCAGCGTCCTTGGCTACACCTTC. The chain combines TRBV9 with TRBJ1-2, with D unresolved. CDR1 and CDR2 from the germline V gene are SGDLS and YYNGEE. With 2 bases removed from V and 7 bases from J, the gap between germline ends came to 3 bases. CDR3 length: 10 residues.

The chain recombines TRBV9 with TRBJ2-1, with 7 bases that match TRBD2. The CDR3 sequence is 15 residues long. Per the germline V gene, CDR1 is SGDLS and CDR2 is YYNGEE. Trimming removed 4 bases from V and 2 bases from J; junction bases left unmatched: 6. CDR3 coding DNA: TGTGCCAGCAGCATAGGGGCGGGGGCCTACAATGAGCAGTTCTTC. Protein product: CASSIGAGAYNEQFF.

Notes on this clone: The same CDR3 is also encoded by other DNA sequences in this sample. This rearrangement joins TRBV28 to TRBJ2-5; 9 bases are shared with TRBD2. The V gene's germline CDR1 is MDHEN and CDR2 SYDVKM. With V trimmed by 3 bases and J by 8 bases, 7 bases remained unmatched. There are 14 residues in the CDR3. The CDR3 bases are TGTGCCAGCAGTTTTGGGCTAGCGGGGACCACCCAGTACTTC. Residues: CASSFGLAGTTQYF.

The gene calls are TRBV4-3 and TRBJ2-7, with no clear D. V dropped 0 bases and J dropped 2 bases, with 14 bases sitting between them. This CDR3 spans 16 amino acids. Germline assignment: CDR1 LGHNA and CDR2 YSLEER. The CDR3, as DNA: TGCGCCAGCAGCCAAGACGGTAGCCGAACCCCCTACGAGCAGTACTTC. Its protein is CASSQDGSRTPYEQYF.

The sample holds one count of this clone. J is TRBJ2-7 and V is TRBV27; a weak D match, TRBD2 (6 bases). V was shortened by 3 bases and J by 0 bases, with 9 bases between the two germline ends. Germline V gene data show CDR1 as MNHEY and CDR2 as SMNVEV (reference sequence). The CDR3 totals 14 residues. The CDR3 sequence is CASSFSGDSYEQYF. The CDR3 bases are TGTGCCAGCAGTTTTTCGGGAGACTCCTACGAGCAGTACTTC.

This clone was counted a few times. The rearrangement joins TRBV5-6 to TRBJ1-2; 9 bases line up with TRBD1. The CDR3 loop spans 14 amino acids. Germline values: CDR1 SGHDT, CDR2 YYEEEE. The J segment lost 7 bases and the V segment lost 4 bases, leaving 8 bases of the junction unmatched. The CDR3 DNA follows: TGTGCCAGCAGCCCTGGGACAGGGCGATTTGGCTACACCTTC. It translates to CASSPGTGRFGYTF.

This clone was picked up a small number of times. The V and J genes are TRBV9 and TRBJ1-2; D call uncertain. Trimming pared 2 bases from V and 6 bases from J, leaving 14 bases between. CDR3 length: 14 amino acids. Germline V CDR1 and CDR2: SGDLS, YYNGEE. The CDR3 region is CASSVAGPLDGYTF. CDR3 nucleotides: TGTGCCAGCAGCGTTGCAGGCCCTCTCGATGGCTACACCTTC.

The chain combines TRBV5-4 with TRBJ1-2, with TRBD1 as a possible D gene (6 bases). Germline V gene lookup returns CDR1 SGHNT and CDR2 YYREEE (reference sequence). CDR3 length: 15 residues. V was clipped by 5 bases and J by 0 bases, with 14 bases between them. CDR3 region: CASRKTGLTNYGYTF. For the CDR3, the DNA is TGTGCCAGCAGGAAGACAGGACTTACTAACTATGGCTACACCTTC.

This clone was seen only a few times. The chain's CDR3 is CASRGQGGYTF. CDR3 DNA sequence: TGTGCCAGCAGAGGACAGGGAGGCTACACCTTC. The gene calls are TRBV27 and TRBJ1-2; 8 bases line up with TRBD1. This CDR3 comprises 11 residues. Germline V CDR1 and CDR2: MNHEY, SMNVEV (reference sequence). V lost 6 bases, J lost 8 bases, and 2 bases stayed unmatched.

The J gene is TRBJ2-7, the V gene TRBV6-4; TRBD1 matches at 9 bases. Trimming cost V 6 bases and J 3 bases; bases outside gene matches: 3. The CDR3 runs to 13 residues. Germline-derived CDR1 and CDR2 are MRHNA and SNTAGT. For the CDR3, the DNA is TGTGCCAGCAGCAAGGACAGGGGCTACGAGCAGTACTTC. Encoded protein: CASSKDRGYEQYF.

The gene calls are TRBV27 and TRBJ2-7; no reliable D call. Germline V lookup: CDR1 MNHEY, CDR2 SMNVEV (reference sequence). This CDR3 comprises 12 residues. V was clipped by 6 bases and J by 3 bases, with 9 bases between them. The CDR3 DNA is TGTGCCAGCAGAAATCTCCGCTACGAGCAGTACTTC. The encoded protein is CASRNLRYEQYF.

This chain links TRBV9 with TRBJ1-1; D is unresolved. Per germline, CDR1 SGDLS and CDR2 YYNGEE. The CDR3 is 14 residues long. Trimming removed 1 base from V and 1 base from J, with 8 bases in between. The CDR3 nucleotides read TGTGCCAGCAGCGTAACTGAGGGGAACACTGAAGCTTTCTTT. This gives the protein CASSVTEGNTEAFF.